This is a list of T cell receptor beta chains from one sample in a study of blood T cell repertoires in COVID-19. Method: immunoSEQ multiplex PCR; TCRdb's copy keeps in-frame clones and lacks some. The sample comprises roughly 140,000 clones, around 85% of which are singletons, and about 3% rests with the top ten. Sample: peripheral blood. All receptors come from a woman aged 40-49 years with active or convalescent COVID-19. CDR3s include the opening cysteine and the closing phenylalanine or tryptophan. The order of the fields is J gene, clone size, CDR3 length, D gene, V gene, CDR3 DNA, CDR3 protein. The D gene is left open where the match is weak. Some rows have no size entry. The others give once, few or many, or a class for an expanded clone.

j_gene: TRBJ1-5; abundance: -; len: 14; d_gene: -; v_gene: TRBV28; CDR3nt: TGTGCCAGCAGTTTTGGGGGCGGAAGTCAGCCCCAGCATTTT; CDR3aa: CASSFGGGSQPQHF
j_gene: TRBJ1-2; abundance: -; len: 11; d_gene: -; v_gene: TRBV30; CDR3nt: TGTGCCTGGAGTTCCTACTATGGCTACACCTTC; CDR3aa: CAWSSYYGYTF
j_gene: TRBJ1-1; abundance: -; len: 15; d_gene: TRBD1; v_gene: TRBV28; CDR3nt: TGTGCCAGCAGGCCTGTGGGACAGGGGGTATTTGAAGCTTTCTTT; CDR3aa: CASRPVGQGVFEAFF
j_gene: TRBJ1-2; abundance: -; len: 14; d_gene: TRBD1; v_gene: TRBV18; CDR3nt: TGTGCCAGCTCGGAAGCAGGGGGCGGCTATGGCTACACCTTC; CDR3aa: CASSEAGGGYGYTF
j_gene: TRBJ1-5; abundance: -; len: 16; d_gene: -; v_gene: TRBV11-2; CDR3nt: TGTGCCAGCAGCTTAGATATATCGGGGTTAGGTCAGCCCCAGCATTTT; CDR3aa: CASSLDISGLGQPQHF
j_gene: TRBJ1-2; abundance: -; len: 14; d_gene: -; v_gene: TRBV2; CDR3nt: TGTGCCAGCAGTGAACAGGGAGGTAACTATGGCTACACCTTC; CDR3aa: CASSEQGGNYGYTF
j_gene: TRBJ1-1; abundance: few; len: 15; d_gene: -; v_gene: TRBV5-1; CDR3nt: TGCGCCAGCAGCCTTTGGGCAGGGGAGGGCACTGAAGCTTTCTTT; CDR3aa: CASSLWAGEGTEAFF
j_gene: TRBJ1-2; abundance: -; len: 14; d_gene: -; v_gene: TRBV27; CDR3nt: TGTGCCAGCAGTTTCCTCCCTACAGTGTATGGCTACACCTTC; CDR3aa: CASSFLPTVYGYTF
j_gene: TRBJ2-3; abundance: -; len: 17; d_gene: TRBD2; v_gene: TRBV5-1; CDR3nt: TGCGCCAGCAGCTTGGGGACTAGCGGGACAAGCACAGATACGCAGTATTTT; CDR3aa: CASSLGTSGTSTDTQYF
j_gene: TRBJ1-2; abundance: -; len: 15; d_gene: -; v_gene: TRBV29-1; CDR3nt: TGCAGCGTTGAAATCTTGGGGACAATTGGGGTTGGCTACACCTTC; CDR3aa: CSVEILGTIGVGYTF
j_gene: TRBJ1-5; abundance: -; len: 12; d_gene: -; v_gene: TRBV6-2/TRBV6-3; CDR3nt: TGTGCCAGCAGTACAGGGACTCAGCCCCAGCATTTT; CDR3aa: CASSTGTQPQHF
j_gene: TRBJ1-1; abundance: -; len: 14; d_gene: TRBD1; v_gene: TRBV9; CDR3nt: TGTGCCAGCAGCACAGGACAGGGAGGGACTGAAGCTTTCTTT; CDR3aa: CASSTGQGGTEAFF
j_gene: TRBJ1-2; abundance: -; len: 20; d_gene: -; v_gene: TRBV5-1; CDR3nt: TGCGCCAGCAGCACCCGGGACACAAGTACTGTAGGGACATCTATCTATGGCTACACCTTC; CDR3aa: CASSTRDTSTVGTSIYGYTF
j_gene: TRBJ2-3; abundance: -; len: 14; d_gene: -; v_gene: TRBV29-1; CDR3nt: TGCAGCGCTGGGAGGGGGATCCCCACAGATACGCAGTATTTT; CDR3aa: CSAGRGIPTDTQYF
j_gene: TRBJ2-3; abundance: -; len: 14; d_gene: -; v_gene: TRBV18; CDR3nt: TGTGCCAGCTCACCACGGACACGCACAGATACGCAGTATTTT; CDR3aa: CASSPRTRTDTQYF
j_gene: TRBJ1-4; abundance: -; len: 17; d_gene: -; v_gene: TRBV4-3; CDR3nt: TGCGCCAGCAGCCAAGCTGGGCTCGACAGGCCCCATGAAAAACTGTTTTTT; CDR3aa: CASSQAGLDRPHEKLFF
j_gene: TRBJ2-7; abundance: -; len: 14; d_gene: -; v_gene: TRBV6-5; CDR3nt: TGTGCCAGCAGTCCCGCACAAGATACCTACGAGCAGTACTTC; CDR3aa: CASSPAQDTYEQYF
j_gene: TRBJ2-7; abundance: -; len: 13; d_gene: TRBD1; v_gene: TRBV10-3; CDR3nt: TGTGCCACCCGACAGGGCGGCTCCTACGAGCAGTACTTC; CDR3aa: CATRQGGSYEQYF
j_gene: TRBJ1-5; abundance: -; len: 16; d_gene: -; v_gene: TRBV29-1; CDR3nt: TGCAGCGTTGCCTTGGACGGGACAAAGGGCAATCAGCCCCAGCATTTT; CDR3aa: CSVALDGTKGNQPQHF
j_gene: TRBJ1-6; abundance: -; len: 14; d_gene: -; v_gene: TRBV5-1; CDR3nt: TGCGCCAGCAGCTTGGCAGGGCATGGATCACCCCTCCACTTT; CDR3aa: CASSLAGHGSPLHF
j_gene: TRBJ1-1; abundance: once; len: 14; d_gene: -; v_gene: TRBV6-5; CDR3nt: TGTGCCAGCAGACCCCAGGGCCTGAACACTGAAGCTTTCTTT; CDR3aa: CASRPQGLNTEAFF
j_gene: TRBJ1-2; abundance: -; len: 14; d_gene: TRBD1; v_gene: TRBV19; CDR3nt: TGTGCCAGTAGTCCGGCCCGGGACAGGGATGGCTACACCTTC; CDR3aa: CASSPARDRDGYTF
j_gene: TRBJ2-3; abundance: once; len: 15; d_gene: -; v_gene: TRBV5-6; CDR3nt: TGTGCCAGCAGCCGGACACCTTCCAGCACAGATACGCAGTATTTT; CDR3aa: CASSRTPSSTDTQYF
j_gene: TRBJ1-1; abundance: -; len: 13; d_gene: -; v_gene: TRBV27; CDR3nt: TGTGCCAGCAGTCTCAGTCGGAACACTGAAGCTTTCTTT; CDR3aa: CASSLSRNTEAFF
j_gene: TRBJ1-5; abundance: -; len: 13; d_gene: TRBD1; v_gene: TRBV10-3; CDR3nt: TGTGCCATCAGGGGGGACAGTTATCAGCCCCAGCATTTT; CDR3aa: CAIRGDSYQPQHF
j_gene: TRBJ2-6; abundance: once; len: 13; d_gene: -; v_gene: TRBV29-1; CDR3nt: TGCAGCGTTTACAGCTCTGGGGCCAACGTCCTGACTTTC; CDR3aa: CSVYSSGANVLTF
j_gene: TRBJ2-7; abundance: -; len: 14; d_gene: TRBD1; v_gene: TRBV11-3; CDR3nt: TGTGCCAGCAGCCTCCGGACAGGGACCGACGAGCAGTACTTC; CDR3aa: CASSLRTGTDEQYF
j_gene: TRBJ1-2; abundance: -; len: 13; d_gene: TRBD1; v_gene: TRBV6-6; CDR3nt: TGTGCCAGCAGTCCCCCGACAGGGAATGGCTACACCTTC; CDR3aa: CASSPPTGNGYTF